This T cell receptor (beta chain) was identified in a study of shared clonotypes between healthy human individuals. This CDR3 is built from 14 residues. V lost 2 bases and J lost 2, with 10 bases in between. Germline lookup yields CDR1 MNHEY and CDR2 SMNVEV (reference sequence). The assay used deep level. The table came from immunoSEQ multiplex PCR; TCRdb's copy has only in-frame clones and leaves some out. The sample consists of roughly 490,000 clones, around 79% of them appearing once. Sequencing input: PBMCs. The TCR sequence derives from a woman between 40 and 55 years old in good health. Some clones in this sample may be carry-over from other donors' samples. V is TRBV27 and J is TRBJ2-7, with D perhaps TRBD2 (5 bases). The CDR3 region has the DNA TGTGCCAGCAGTTTAGAGGGCAGACCCTACGAGCAGTACTTC. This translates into CASSLEGRPYEQYF.